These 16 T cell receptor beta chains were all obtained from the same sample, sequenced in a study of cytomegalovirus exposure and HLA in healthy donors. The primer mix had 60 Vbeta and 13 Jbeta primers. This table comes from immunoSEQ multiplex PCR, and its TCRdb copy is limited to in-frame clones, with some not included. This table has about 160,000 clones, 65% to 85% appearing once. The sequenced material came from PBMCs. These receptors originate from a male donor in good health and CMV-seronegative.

This CDR3 is CASSQLGQHTGELFF. CDR3 nucleotide sequence: TGTGCCAGCAGCCAATTGGGACAGCACACCGGGGAGCTGTTTTTT. The chain has TRBV4-2 and TRBJ2-2; 7 nucleotides line up with TRBD1. V was clipped by 2 bases and J by 3 bases; unmatched bases: 3. CDR3 length: 15 amino acids. CDR1 is LGHNA and CDR2 is YNFKEQ in the germline V gene.

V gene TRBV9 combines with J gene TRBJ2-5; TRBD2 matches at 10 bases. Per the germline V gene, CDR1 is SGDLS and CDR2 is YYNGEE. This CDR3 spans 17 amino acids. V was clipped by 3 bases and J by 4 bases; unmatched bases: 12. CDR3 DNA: TGTGCCAGCAGCGGGGGAGCGAGGACTAGCGGCTTAGAGACCCAGTACTTC. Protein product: CASSGGARTSGLETQYF.

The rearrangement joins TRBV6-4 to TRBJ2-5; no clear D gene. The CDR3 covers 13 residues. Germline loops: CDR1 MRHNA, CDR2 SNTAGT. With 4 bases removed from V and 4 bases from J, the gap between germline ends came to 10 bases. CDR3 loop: CASSADAGETQYF. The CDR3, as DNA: TGTGCCAGCAGTGCAGATGCTGGAGAGACCCAGTACTTC.

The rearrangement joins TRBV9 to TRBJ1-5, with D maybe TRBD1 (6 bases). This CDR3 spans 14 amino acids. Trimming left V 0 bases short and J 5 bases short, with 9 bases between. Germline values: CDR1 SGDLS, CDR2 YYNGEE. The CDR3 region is CASSVEGGDQPQHF. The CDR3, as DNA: TGTGCCAGCAGCGTAGAAGGGGGGGATCAGCCCCAGCATTTT. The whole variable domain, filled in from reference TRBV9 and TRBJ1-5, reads DSGVTQTPKHLITATGQRVTLRCSPRSGDLSVYWYQQSLDQGLQFLIQYYNGEERAKGNILERFSAQQFPDLHSELNLSSLELGDSALYFCASSVEGGDQPQHFGDGTRLSIL.

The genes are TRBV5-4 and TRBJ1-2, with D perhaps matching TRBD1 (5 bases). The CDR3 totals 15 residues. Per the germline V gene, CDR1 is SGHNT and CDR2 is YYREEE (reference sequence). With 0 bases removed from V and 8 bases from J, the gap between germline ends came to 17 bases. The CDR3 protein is CASSLGGGPAGGYTF. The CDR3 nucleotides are TGTGCCAGCAGCTTGGGCGGGGGACCTGCCGGCGGCTACACCTTC.

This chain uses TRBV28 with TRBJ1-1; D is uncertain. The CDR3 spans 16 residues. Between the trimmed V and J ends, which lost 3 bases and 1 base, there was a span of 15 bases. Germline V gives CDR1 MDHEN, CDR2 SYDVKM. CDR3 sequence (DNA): TGTGCCAGCAGTTTCACGCTCGATCGGTCGAACACTGAAGCTTTCTTT. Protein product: CASSFTLDRSNTEAFF.

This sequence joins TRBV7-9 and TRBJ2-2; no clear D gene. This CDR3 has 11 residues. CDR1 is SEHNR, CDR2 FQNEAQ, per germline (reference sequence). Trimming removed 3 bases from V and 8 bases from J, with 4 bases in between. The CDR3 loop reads CASSFGGELFF. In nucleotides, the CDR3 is TGTGCCAGCAGCTTCGGGGGGGAGCTGTTTTTT.

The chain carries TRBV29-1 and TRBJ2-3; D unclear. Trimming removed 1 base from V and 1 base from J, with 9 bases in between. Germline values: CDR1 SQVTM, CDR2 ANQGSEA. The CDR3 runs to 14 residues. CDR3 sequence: CSVEASRGTDTQYF. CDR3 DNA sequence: TGCAGCGTTGAAGCAAGTCGGGGCACAGATACGCAGTATTTT.

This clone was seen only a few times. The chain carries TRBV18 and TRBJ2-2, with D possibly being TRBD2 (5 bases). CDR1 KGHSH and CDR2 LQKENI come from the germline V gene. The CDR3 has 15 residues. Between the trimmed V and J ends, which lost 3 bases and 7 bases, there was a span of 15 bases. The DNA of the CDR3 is TGTGCCAGCTCACCGGGAGACGGGCGGATCGGGGAGCTGTTTTTT. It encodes CASSPGDGRIGELFF.

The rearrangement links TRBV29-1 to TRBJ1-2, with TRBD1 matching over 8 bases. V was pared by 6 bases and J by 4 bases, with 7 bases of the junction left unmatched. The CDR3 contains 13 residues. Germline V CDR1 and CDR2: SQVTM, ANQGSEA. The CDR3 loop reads CSVADRDSYGYTF. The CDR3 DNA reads TGCAGCGTCGCGGACAGGGACAGCTATGGCTACACCTTC.

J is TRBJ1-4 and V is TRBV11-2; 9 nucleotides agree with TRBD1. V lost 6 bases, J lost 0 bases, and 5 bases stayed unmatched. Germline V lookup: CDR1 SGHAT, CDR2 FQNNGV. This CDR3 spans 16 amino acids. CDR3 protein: CASRRDRAATNEKLFF. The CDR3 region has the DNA TGTGCCAGCAGACGGGACAGGGCGGCAACTAATGAAAAACTGTTTTTT.

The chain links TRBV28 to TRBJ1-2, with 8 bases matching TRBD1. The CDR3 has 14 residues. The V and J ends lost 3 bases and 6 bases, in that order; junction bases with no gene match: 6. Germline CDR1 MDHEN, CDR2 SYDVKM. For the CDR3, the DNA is TGTGCCAGCAGTTTCCCACACAGGGGGAATGGCTACACCTTC. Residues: CASSFPHRGNGYTF.

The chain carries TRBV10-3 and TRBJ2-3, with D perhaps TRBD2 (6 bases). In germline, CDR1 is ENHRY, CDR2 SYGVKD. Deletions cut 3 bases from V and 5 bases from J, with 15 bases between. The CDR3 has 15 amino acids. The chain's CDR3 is CAISDPRESGDTQYF. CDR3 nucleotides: TGTGCCATCAGTGACCCCCGGGAGAGCGGAGATACGCAGTATTTT.

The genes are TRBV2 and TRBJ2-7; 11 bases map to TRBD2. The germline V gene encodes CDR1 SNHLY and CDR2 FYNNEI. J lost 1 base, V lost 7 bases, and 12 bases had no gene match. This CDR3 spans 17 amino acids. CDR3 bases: TGTGCCAGCACGGGGCTAGCGGGGGGCGATCTTTCCTACGAGCAGTACTTC. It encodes CASTGLAGGDLSYEQYF. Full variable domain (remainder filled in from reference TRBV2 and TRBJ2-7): EPEVTQTPSHQVTQMGQEVILRCVPISNHLYFYWYRQILGQKVEFLVSFYNNEISEKSEIFDDQFSVERPDGSNFTLKIRSTKLEDSAMYFCASTGLAGGDLSYEQYFGPGTRLTVT.

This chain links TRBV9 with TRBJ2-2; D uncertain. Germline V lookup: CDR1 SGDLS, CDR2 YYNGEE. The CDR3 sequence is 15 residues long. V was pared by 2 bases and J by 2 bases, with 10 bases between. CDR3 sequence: CASSVQAVNTGELFF. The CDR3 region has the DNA TGTGCCAGCAGCGTTCAGGCAGTCAACACCGGGGAGCTGTTTTTT.

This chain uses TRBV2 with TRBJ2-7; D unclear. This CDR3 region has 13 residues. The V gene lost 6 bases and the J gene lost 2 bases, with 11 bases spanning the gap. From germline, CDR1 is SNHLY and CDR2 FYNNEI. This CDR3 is CASSPRLAYEQYF. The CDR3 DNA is TGTGCCAGCAGCCCTAGGTTAGCCTACGAGCAGTACTTC.